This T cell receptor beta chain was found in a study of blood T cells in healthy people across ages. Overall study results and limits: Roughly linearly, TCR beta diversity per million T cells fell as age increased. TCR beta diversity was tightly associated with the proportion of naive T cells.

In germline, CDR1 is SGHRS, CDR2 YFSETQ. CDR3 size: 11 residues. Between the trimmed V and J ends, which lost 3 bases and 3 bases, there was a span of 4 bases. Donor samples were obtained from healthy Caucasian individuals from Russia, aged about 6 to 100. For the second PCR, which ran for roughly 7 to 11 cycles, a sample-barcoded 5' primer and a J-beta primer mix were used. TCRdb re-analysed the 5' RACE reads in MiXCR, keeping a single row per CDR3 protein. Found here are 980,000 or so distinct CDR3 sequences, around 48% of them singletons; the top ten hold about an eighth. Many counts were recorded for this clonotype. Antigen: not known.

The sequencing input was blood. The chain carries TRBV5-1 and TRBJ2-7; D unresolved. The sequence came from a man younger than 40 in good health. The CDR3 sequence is CASSSDYEQYF. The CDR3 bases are TGCGCCAGCAGCTCGGACTACGAGCAGTACTTC.